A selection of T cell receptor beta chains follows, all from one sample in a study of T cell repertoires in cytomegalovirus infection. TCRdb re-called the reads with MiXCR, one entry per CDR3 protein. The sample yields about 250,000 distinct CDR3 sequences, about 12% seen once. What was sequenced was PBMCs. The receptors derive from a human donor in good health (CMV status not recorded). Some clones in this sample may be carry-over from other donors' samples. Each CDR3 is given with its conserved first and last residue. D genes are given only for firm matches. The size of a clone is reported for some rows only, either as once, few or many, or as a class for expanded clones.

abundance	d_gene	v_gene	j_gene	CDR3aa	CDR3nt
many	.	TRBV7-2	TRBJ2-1	CASSLEGGFSYNEQFF	TGTGCCAGCAGCTTGGAAGGCGGATTCTCCTACAATGAGCAGTTCTTC
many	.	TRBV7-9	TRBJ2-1	CASSLEALGRNEQFF	TGTGCCAGCAGCTTAGAGGCCCTGGGCAGAAATGAGCAGTTCTTC
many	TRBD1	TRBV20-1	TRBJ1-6	CSAATGGINSPLHF	TGCAGTGCTGCGACAGGGGGCATCAATTCACCCCTCCACTTT
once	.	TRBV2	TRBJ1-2	CASSETGRASYGYTF	TGTGCCAGCAGTGAAACAGGGAGGGCGAGCTATGGCTACACCTTC
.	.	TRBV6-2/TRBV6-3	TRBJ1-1	CASIRGPGLTPTEAFF	TGTGCCAGCATCAGGGGTCCCGGACTTACCCCCACTGAAGCTTTCTTT
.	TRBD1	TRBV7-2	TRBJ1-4	CASSSTGTGYEKLFF	TGTGCCAGCAGCTCAACCGGGACAGGGTATGAAAAACTGTTTTTT
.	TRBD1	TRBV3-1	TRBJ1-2	CASSQGDRANYGYTF	TGTGCCAGCAGCCAAGGGGACAGAGCTAACTATGGCTACACCTTC
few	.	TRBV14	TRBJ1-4	CASSLGRITNEKLFF	TGTGCCAGCAGCCTCGGACGGATAACTAATGAAAAACTGTTTTTT
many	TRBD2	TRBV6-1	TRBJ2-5	CASRRLAGQETQYF	TGTGCCAGCAGGCGACTAGCGGGACAAGAGACCCAGTACTTC
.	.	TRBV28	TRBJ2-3	CASSLNRRTDTQYF	TGTGCCAGCAGTCTAAATAGGCGCACAGATACGCAGTATTTT
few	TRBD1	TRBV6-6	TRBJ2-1	CASSYRQGLYNEQFF	TGTGCCAGCAGTTATCGACAGGGTTTATACAATGAGCAGTTCTTC
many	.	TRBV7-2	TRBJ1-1	CASSFQGSTEAFF	TGTGCCAGCAGCTTCCAGGGGAGCACTGAAGCTTTCTTT
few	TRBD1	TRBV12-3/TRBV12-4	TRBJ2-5	CASSSSSGTGTQETQYF	TGTGCCAGCAGTAGTTCATCCGGGACAGGGACTCAAGAGACCCAGTACTTC
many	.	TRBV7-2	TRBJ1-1	CASSLEPGQTEAFF	TGTGCCAGCAGCTTAGAACCAGGGCAGACTGAAGCTTTCTTT
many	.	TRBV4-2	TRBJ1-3	CASSQDWGPGNTIYF	TGTGCCAGCAGCCAAGATTGGGGGCCTGGAAACACCATATATTTT
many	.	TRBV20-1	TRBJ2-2	CSASSGTNTGELFF	TGCAGTGCTAGTAGTGGGACCAACACCGGGGAGCTGTTTTTT
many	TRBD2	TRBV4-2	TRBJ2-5	CASSQEWASGGAETQYF	TGTGCCAGCAGCCAAGAATGGGCTAGCGGGGGGGCGGAGACCCAGTACTTC
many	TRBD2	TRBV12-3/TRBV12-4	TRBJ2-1	CAIYLAGSHNEQFF	TGTGCCATCTACCTAGCGGGGAGCCACAATGAGCAGTTCTTC
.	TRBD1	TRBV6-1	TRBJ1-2	CASNFGGQGWGYTF	TGTGCCAGCAACTTTGGGGGACAGGGTTGGGGCTACACCTTC
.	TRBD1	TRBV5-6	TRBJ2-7	CASTSSGTGRHEQYF	TGTGCCAGCACCTCGTCCGGGACAGGGAGGCACGAGCAGTACTTC
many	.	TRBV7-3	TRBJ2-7	CASSLTGEPYEQYF	TGTGCCAGCAGCTTAACGGGGGAACCCTACGAGCAGTACTTC
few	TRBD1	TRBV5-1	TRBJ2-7	CASSLEAGGIDEQYF	TGCGCCAGCAGCTTGGAGGCAGGGGGAATAGACGAGCAGTACTTC
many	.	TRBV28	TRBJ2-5	CASSFQGRGFQETQYF	TGTGCCAGCAGTTTCCAAGGACGGGGCTTCCAAGAGACCCAGTACTTC
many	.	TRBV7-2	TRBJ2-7	CASSPTGLSYEQYF	TGTGCCAGCAGCCCCACGGGACTTTCCTACGAGCAGTACTTC
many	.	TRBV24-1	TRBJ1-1	CATGFWVETNTEAFF	TGTGCCACCGGGTTCTGGGTCGAAACGAACACTGAAGCTTTCTTT
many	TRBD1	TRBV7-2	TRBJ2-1	CASSLDRGGEQFF	TGTGCCAGCAGCCTTGACAGGGGAGGTGAGCAGTTCTTC
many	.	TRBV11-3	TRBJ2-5	CASSLEGVSGETQYF	TGTGCCAGCAGCTTAGAGGGGGTCTCGGGCGAGACCCAGTACTTC
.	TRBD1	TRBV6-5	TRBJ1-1	CASSYLLTGGGGTEAFF	TGTGCCAGCAGTTATCTCCTGACAGGGGGCGGGGGCACTGAAGCTTTCTTT
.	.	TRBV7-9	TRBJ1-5	CASSGLVNQPQHF	TGTGCCAGCAGCGGACTGGTGAATCAGCCCCAGCATTTT
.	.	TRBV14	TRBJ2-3	CASSQVGQGKDTQYF	TGTGCCAGCAGCCAGGTGGGCCAGGGGAAGGATACGCAGTATTTT
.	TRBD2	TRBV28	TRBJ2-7	CASSLRTRAVDEQYF	TGTGCCAGCAGTCTTAGGACTAGAGCGGTCGACGAGCAGTACTTC
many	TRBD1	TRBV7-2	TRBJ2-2	CASSRTGNVGELFF	TGTGCCAGCAGCCGGACAGGGAATGTCGGGGAGCTGTTTTTT
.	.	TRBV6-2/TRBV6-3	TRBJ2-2	CASAMTDSANTGELFF	TGTGCCAGCGCCATGACAGACTCTGCGAACACCGGGGAGCTGTTTTTT
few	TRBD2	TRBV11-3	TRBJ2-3	CASSWGRAGVVDTQYF	TGTGCCAGCAGCTGGGGCCGAGCGGGAGTAGTAGATACGCAGTATTTT
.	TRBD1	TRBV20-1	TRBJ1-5	CSALRDRGRGQPQHF	TGCAGTGCTCTTCGGGACAGGGGGCGAGGACAGCCCCAGCATTTT
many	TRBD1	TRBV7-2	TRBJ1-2	CASSFDMGQSGYTF	TGTGCCAGCAGCTTCGATATGGGACAGAGTGGCTACACCTTC
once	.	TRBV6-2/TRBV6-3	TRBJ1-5	CASSLDSTNQPQHF	TGTGCCAGCAGTCTAGACAGTACCAATCAGCCCCAGCATTTT
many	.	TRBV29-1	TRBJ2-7	CSALDSYEQYF	TGCAGCGCCCTGGACAGTTACGAGCAGTACTTC
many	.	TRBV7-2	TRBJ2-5	CASSTRQLTQYF	TGTGCCAGCAGCACCCGACAGTTAACCCAGTACTTC
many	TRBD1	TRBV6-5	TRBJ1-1	CASSYRGTDTEAFF	TGTGCCAGCAGTTACCGCGGGACAGACACTGAAGCTTTCTTT
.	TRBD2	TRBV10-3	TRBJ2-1	CAIKPGLAGNEQFF	TGTGCCATCAAGCCGGGACTAGCAGGGAATGAGCAGTTCTTC
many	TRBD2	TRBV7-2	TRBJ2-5	CASSKDPGLAGLETQYF	TGTGCCAGCAGCAAAGATCCGGGACTAGCGGGGCTGGAGACCCAGTACTTC
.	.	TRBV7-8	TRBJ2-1	CASSLSGRFDNEQFF	TGTGCCAGCAGCCTGAGCGGCCGGTTCGACAATGAGCAGTTCTTC
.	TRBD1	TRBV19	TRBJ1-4	CASRDRGEEKLFF	TGTGCCAGTAGAGACAGGGGTGAAGAAAAACTGTTTTTT
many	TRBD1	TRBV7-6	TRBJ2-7	CASSLLGQEASEQYF	TGTGCCAGCAGCTTATTGGGACAGGAGGCTAGTGAGCAGTACTTC
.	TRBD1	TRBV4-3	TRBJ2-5	CASSQNPGQGVETQYF	TGCGCCAGCAGCCAAAACCCGGGACAGGGAGTAGAGACCCAGTACTTC
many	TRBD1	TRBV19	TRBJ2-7	CASRFRDRVYEQYF	TGTGCCAGTCGTTTCCGGGACAGAGTCTACGAGCAGTACTTC